A selection of T cell receptor beta chains follows, all from one sample in a study of cytomegalovirus exposure and HLA in healthy donors. Clones were sequenced by immunoSEQ multiplex PCR, and TCRdb holds only the in-frame ones, with some missing. The table includes roughly 100,000 clones, roughly 74% detected once. The sample consisted of PBMCs. The receptors come from a woman aged 18-30 years in good health and CMV-seropositive. The CDR3 runs from the conserved cysteine through the conserved F or W. D genes are given only for firm matches. The size field is filled for only some rows; it gives once, few, many or a size class.

d_call	v_call	j_call	clone_size	cdr3_aa	cdr3_nt
NA	TRBV30	TRBJ2-1	once	CAWSAGLADNEQFF	TGTGCCTGGAGTGCAGGACTGGCTGACAATGAGCAGTTCTTC
NA	TRBV19	TRBJ1-1	NA	CASSMRTIGVMNTEAFF	TGTGCCAGTAGTATGCGTACTATAGGGGTTATGAACACTGAAGCTTTCTTT
TRBD1	TRBV9	TRBJ2-3	NA	CASSVELPKGQRTDTQYF	TGTGCCAGCAGCGTAGAGTTACCTAAGGGACAGCGCACAGATACGCAGTATTTT
NA	TRBV6-5	TRBJ1-1	NA	CASRAGRENTEAFF	TGTGCCAGCAGGGCGGGACGGGAGAACACTGAAGCTTTCTTT
NA	TRBV5-8	TRBJ1-1	NA	CASSSGTYGAFF	TGTGCCAGCAGCTCCGGGACATACGGAGCTTTCTTT
NA	TRBV2	TRBJ1-2	once	CASPGQLSNYGYTF	TGTGCCAGCCCTGGACAGCTATCTAACTATGGCTACACCTTC
TRBD2	TRBV19	TRBJ2-1	NA	CASRAGPSNEQFF	TGTGCCAGTAGAGCGGGACCAAGCAATGAGCAGTTCTTC
NA	TRBV19	TRBJ1-2	NA	CASSVRGGPTNYGYTF	TGTGCCAGTAGTGTCCGCGGAGGGCCAACTAACTATGGCTACACCTTC
NA	TRBV6-4	TRBJ2-3	NA	CASSGGSTDTQYF	TGTGCCAGCAGTGGCGGGAGCACAGATACGCAGTATTTT
NA	TRBV5-4	TRBJ1-1	NA	CASSLDGLTEAFF	TGTGCCAGCAGCTTGGACGGGTTGACTGAAGCTTTCTTT
TRBD2	TRBV30	TRBJ2-7	NA	CACWISGAGGRYEQYF	TGTGCCTGCTGGATCAGCGGGGCGGGCGGCCGATACGAGCAGTACTTC
NA	TRBV11-1	TRBJ2-5	NA	CASSPGLETQYF	TGTGCCAGCAGCCCAGGATTGGAGACCCAGTACTTC
TRBD2	TRBV11-1	TRBJ2-1	once	CASSPSRTSGRLGNEQFF	TGTGCCAGCAGCCCTAGTCGGACTAGCGGGAGATTAGGCAATGAGCAGTTCTTC
TRBD1	TRBV7-9	TRBJ1-2	NA	CASSLASTGGYGYTF	TGTGCCAGCAGCTTAGCTTCGACAGGGGGCTATGGCTACACCTTC
NA	TRBV6-1	TRBJ1-2	few	CASSEGGLTWYGYTF	TGTGCCAGCAGTGAAGGAGGATTGACGTGGTATGGCTACACCTTC
TRBD2	TRBV7-2	TRBJ2-7	NA	CASSPRGGRFNEQYF	TGTGCCAGCAGCCCGAGGGGCGGGAGGTTCAACGAGCAGTACTTC
TRBD2	TRBV5-1	TRBJ2-3	NA	CASSRTSGGKNTQYF	TGCGCCAGCAGCAGAACTAGCGGCGGTAAGAATACGCAGTATTTT
TRBD2	TRBV27	TRBJ2-3	NA	CASSPRGGRAQYF	TGTGCCAGCAGCCCTCGCGGGGGGAGGGCGCAGTATTTT
NA	TRBV6-5	TRBJ2-3	once	CASSQNRVDTQYF	TGTGCCAGCAGTCAGAACAGAGTTGATACGCAGTATTTT
NA	TRBV9	TRBJ2-1	NA	CASSPQVAGNDEQFF	TGTGCCAGCAGCCCCCAGGTTGCGGGGAACGATGAGCAGTTCTTC
TRBD2	TRBV5-1	TRBJ2-1	few	CASSLALASGRNEQFF	TGCGCCAGCAGCTTGGCCTTGGCTAGCGGGAGGAATGAGCAGTTCTTC
TRBD1	TRBV27	TRBJ1-2	NA	CASGLPTGKYGYTF	TGTGCCAGCGGCCTCCCGACAGGGAAATATGGCTACACCTTC
TRBD1	TRBV18	TRBJ2-5	NA	CASSPDGTGGAGTQYF	TGTGCCAGCTCACCCGACGGGACAGGGGGCGCGGGGACCCAGTACTTC
NA	TRBV7-7	TRBJ1-4	NA	CASRSRLKVGGKLFF	TGTGCCAGCAGATCGCGCCTTAAGGTAGGAGGGAAACTGTTTTTT
NA	TRBV5-4	TRBJ1-1	NA	CASSLKAGRDEAFF	TGTGCCAGCAGCTTGAAGGCAGGGCGAGATGAAGCTTTCTTT
NA	TRBV6-5	TRBJ1-5	few	CASRKDYSNQPQHF	TGTGCCAGCAGGAAGGACTATAGCAATCAGCCCCAGCATTTT
NA	TRBV7-3	TRBJ2-2	NA	CASRTGNTGELFF	TGTGCCAGCAGGACAGGGAACACCGGGGAGCTGTTTTTT
NA	TRBV2	TRBJ1-2	NA	CASSDTGALSYGYTF	TGTGCCAGCAGCGACACAGGTGCCCTTAGCTATGGCTACACCTTC
NA	TRBV5-1	TRBJ2-1	NA	CASSLVKGDEQFF	TGCGCCAGCAGCTTGGTAAAGGGGGATGAGCAGTTCTTC
NA	TRBV5-6	TRBJ1-5	NA	CASSGGGRSNQPQHF	TGTGCCAGCAGCGGCGGGGGCCGTAGCAATCAGCCCCAGCATTTT
NA	TRBV9	TRBJ1-6	few	CASSVLQGTNSPLHF	TGTGCCAGCAGCGTGTTACAGGGCACCAATTCACCCCTCCACTTT
TRBD1	TRBV9	TRBJ1-4	few	CASSAQPGQGGEKLFF	TGTGCCAGCAGCGCCCAACCGGGACAGGGAGGGGAAAAACTGTTTTTT
TRBD1	TRBV2	TRBJ2-5	NA	CASSSGAGGATQYF	TGTGCCAGCAGTAGTGGGGCAGGGGGCGCGACCCAGTACTTC
NA	TRBV5-5	TRBJ2-3	NA	CASSWGQATDTQYF	TGTGCCAGCAGCTGGGGACAAGCCACAGATACGCAGTATTTT
NA	TRBV11-1	TRBJ2-7	NA	CASSLAPGSYEQYF	TGTGCCAGCAGCTTAGCTCCAGGCTCCTACGAGCAGTACTTC
NA	TRBV9	TRBJ1-5	NA	CASSVPGRGQPQHF	TGTGCCAGCAGCGTCCCCGGCCGGGGTCAGCCCCAGCATTTT
TRBD2	TRBV27	TRBJ2-1	NA	CASSSRLAGGNNEQFF	TGTGCCAGCAGTTCCAGACTAGCGGGAGGGAATAATGAGCAGTTCTTC
NA	TRBV30	TRBJ1-2	NA	CAWSVSSSGYGYTF	TGTGCCTGGAGTGTCTCCTCATCGGGCTATGGCTACACCTTC
NA	TRBV6-5	TRBJ1-5	NA	CASSYLGGNQPQHF	TGTGCCAGCAGTTACCTCGGGGGAAATCAGCCCCAGCATTTT
TRBD2	TRBV27	TRBJ2-2	once	CASSLYSGRGPGELFF	TGTGCCAGCAGTTTATACAGCGGGAGGGGCCCCGGGGAGCTGTTTTTT
NA	TRBV5-4	TRBJ2-7	NA	CASRGGVEAYEQYF	TGTGCCAGCCGAGGGGGGGTCGAAGCCTACGAGCAGTACTTC
TRBD1	TRBV5-6	TRBJ2-7	NA	CASSWAGGYEQYF	TGTGCCAGCAGCTGGGCAGGGGGTTACGAGCAGTACTTC
TRBD2	TRBV5-1	TRBJ2-7	NA	CASSFQPSGSVYEQYF	TGCGCCAGCAGCTTCCAGCCTAGCGGGAGTGTCTACGAGCAGTACTTC
NA	TRBV7-9	TRBJ2-7	once	CASSPGGVGYEQYF	TGTGCCAGCAGCCCCGGCGGGGTGGGCTACGAGCAGTACTTC
TRBD2	TRBV2	TRBJ2-1	NA	CASSESGRAQNEQFF	TGTGCCAGCAGTGAAAGCGGGAGGGCCCAAAATGAGCAGTTCTTC
NA	TRBV7-3	TRBJ2-2	NA	CASSIGHFGELFF	TGTGCCAGCAGCATAGGACATTTCGGGGAGCTGTTTTTT
TRBD1	TRBV7-9	TRBJ1-1	NA	CASSPREGTGGTEAFF	TGTGCCAGCAGCCCTAGAGAGGGGACAGGGGGTACTGAAGCTTTCTTT
TRBD2	TRBV7-8	TRBJ2-7	once	CASSRGTSGGVEQYF	TGTGCCAGCAGCCGCGGGACTAGCGGGGGGGTCGAGCAGTACTTC
TRBD1	TRBV7-9	TRBJ2-3	many	CASSLEGAWTDTQYF	TGTGCCAGCAGCTTAGAGGGGGCTTGGACAGATACGCAGTATTTT
TRBD2	TRBV19	TRBJ2-2	once	CASRGGSYTGELFF	TGTGCCAGTAGGGGGGGGTCGTACACCGGGGAGCTGTTTTTT
NA	TRBV7-6	TRBJ1-1	NA	CASSLAQSGILTEAFF	TGTGCCAGCAGCTTAGCTCAATCAGGGATATTGACTGAAGCTTTCTTT
TRBD1	TRBV5-5	TRBJ1-2	NA	CASSSTLDRVEYGYTF	TGTGCCAGCAGCTCCACCCTGGACAGGGTTGAGTATGGCTACACCTTC
TRBD2	TRBV4-2	TRBJ2-3	NA	CASSLPRGGAGDRDTQYF	TGTGCCAGCAGCCTACCCCGGGGCGGGGCGGGGGATCGAGATACGCAGTATTTT
TRBD2	TRBV5-1	TRBJ2-7	NA	CASSGGTSGREQYF	TGCGCCAGCAGCGGCGGGACTAGCGGGAGGGAGCAGTACTTC
TRBD1	TRBV14	TRBJ2-7	once	CASSKLGTGEGQYF	TGTGCCAGCAGCAAACTCGGGACAGGGGAGGGGCAGTACTTC